This T cell receptor (beta chain) was sequenced during a study of blood T cell repertoires in COVID-19. Study information: Sites in the United States, Italy and Spain provided acute and convalescent COVID-19 samples.

This CDR3 has 13 residues. V gave up 0 bases and J gave up 4 bases, with 6 bases separating them. Per the original methods: Researchers report that nucleated cell counts were estimated from reference gene primer amplification. Sequencing used immunoSEQ multiplex PCR; TCRdb keeps in-frame clones, though not all of them. V and J calls and clone size are given by that table; D and trimming were obtained from the DNA. The profile covers 100,000 or so clones, with more than 65% appearing a single time and 9.5% to 13% taken by the ten largest. The receptor was derived from a woman aged 70-85 years with acute or convalescent COVID-19. The sequencing input was peripheral blood. This sequence joins TRBV12-3 or TRBV12-4 and TRBJ2-5; TRBD1 might be the D (6 bases). CDR3 nucleotide sequence: TGTGCCAGCAGTTTAGCAGGGGGAGAGACCCAGTACTTC. It yields the protein CASSLAGGETQYF.